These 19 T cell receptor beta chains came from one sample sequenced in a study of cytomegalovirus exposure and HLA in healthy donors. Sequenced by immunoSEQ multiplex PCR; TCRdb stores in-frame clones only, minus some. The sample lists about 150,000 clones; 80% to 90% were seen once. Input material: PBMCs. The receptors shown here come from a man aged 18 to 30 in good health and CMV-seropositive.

The CDR3 region is CASSPSLGGRSPYEQYF. The CDR3 DNA reads as TGTGCCAGCAGTCCCTCACTCGGGGGGCGTTCACCCTACGAGCAGTACTTC. This chain connects TRBV21-1 to TRBJ2-7; TRBD2 is the table's D call and was not checked against the DNA. TRBV21-1 is a pseudogene. The CDR3 covers 17 residues.

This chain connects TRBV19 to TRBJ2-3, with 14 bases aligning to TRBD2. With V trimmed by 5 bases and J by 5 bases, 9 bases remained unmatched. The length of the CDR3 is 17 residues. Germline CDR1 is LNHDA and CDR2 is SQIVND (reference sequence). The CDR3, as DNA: TGTGCCAGTAGTGTGACTAGCGGGAGGGCCAGTGGAGATACGCAGTATTTT. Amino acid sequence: CASSVTSGRASGDTQYF.

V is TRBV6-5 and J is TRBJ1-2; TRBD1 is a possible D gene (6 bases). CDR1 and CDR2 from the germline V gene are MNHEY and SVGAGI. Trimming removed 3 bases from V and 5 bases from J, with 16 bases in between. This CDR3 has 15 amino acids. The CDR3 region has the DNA TGTGCCAGCAGTTATCCAGGGGCTACCCGATATGGCTACACCTTC. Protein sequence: CASSYPGATRYGYTF.

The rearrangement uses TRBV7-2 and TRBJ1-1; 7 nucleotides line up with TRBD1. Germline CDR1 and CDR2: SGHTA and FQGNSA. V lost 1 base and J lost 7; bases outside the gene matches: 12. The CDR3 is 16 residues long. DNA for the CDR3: TGTGCCAGCAGCTTAGGCTTACAGGGGTATGGTGGTGAAGCTTTCTTT. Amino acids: CASSLGLQGYGGEAFF.

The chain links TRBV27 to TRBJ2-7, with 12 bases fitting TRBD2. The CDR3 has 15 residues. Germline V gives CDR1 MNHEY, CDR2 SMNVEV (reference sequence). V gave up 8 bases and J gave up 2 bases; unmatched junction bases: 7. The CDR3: CASATSGGPAYEQYF. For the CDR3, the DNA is TGTGCCAGCGCTACTAGCGGGGGGCCAGCCTACGAGCAGTACTTC.

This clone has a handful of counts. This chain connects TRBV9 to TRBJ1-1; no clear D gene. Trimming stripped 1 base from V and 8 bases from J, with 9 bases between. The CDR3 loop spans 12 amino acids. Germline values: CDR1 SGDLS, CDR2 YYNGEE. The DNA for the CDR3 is TGTGCCAGCAGCGTATTAGGAGGGGAAGCTTTCTTT. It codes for CASSVLGGEAFF.

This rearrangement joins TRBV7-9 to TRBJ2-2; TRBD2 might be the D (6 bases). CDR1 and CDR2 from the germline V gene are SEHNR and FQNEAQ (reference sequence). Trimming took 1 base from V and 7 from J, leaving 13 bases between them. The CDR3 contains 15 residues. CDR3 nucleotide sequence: TGTGCCAGCAGCTTAGGAGGGGAGGAAAGCGGGGAGCTGTTTTTT. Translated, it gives CASSLGGEESGELFF.

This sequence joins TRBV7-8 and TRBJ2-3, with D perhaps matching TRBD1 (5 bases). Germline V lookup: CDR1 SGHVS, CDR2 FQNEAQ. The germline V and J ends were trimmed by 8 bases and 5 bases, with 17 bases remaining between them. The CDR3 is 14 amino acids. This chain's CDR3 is CASSGRRAVDTQYF. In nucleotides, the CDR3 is TGTGCCAGCTCAGGGCGCAGGGCTGTAGATACGCAGTATTTT.

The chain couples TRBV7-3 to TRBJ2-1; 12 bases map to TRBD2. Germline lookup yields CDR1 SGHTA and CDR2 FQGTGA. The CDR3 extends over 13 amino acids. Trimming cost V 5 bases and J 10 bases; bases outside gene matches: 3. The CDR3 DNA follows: TGTGCCAGCAGCAAGACTAGCGGGAGAGAGCAGTTCTTC. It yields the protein CASSKTSGREQFF.

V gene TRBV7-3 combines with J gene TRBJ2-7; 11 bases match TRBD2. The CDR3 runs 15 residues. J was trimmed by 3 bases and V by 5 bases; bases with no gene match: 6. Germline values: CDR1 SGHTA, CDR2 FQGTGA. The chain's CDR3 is CASSQRGLADYEQYF. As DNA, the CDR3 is TGTGCCAGCAGCCAGAGGGGACTAGCGGACTACGAGCAGTACTTC.

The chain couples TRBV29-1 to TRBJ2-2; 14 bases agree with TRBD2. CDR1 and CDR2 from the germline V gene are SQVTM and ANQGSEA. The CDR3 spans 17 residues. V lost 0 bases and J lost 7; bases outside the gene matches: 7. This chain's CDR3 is CSVEDQGLAGVGGELFF. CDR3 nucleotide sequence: TGCAGCGTTGAAGATCAGGGACTAGCGGGGGTGGGCGGGGAGCTGTTTTTT.

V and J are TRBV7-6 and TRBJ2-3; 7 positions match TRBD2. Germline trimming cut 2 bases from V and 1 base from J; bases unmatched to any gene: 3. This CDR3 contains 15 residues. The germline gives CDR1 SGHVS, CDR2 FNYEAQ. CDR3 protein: CASSLKAGRTDTQYF. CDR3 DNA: TGTGCCAGCAGCTTAAAAGCGGGGCGCACAGATACGCAGTATTTT.

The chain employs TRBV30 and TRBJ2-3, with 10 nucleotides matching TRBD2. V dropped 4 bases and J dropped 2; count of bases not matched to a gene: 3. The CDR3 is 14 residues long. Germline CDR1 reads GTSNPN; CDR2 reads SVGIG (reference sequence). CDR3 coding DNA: TGTGCCTGGAAGCTAGCGGGAGCCACAGATACGCAGTATTTT. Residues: CAWKLAGATDTQYF. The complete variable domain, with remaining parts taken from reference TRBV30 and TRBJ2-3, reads SQTIHQWPATLVQPVGSPLSLECTVEGTSNPNLYWYRQAAGRGLQLLFYSVGIGQISSEVPQNLSASRPQDRQFILSSKKLLLSDSGFYLCAWKLAGATDTQYFGPGTRLTVL.

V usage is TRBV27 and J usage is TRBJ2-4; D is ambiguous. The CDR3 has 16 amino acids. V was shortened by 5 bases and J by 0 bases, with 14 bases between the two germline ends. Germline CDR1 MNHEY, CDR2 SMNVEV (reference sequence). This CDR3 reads CASSRASSVAKNIQYF. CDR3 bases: TGTGCCAGCAGTCGAGCGTCGAGCGTAGCCAAAAACATTCAGTACTTC.

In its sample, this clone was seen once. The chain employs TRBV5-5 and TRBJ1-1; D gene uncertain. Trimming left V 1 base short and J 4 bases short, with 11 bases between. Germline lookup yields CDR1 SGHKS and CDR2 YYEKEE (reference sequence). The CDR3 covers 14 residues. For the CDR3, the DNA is TGTGCCAGCAGCTTGCTATGGTCTGGCACTGAAGCTTTCTTT. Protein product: CASSLLWSGTEAFF.

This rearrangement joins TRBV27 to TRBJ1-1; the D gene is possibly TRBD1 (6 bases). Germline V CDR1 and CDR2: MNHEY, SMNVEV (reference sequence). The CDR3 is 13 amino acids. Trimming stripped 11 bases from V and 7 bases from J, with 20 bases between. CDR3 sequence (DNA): TGTGCCGTGCTGACAGGAACCTACCGTGAAGCTTTCTTT. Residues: CAVLTGTYREAFF.

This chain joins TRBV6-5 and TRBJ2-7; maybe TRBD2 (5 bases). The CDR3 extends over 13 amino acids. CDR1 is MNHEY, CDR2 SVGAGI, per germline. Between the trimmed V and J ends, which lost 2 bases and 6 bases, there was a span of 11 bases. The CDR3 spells CASSYERVSEQYF. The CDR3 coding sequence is TGTGCCAGCAGTTACGAGAGGGTGAGCGAGCAGTACTTC.

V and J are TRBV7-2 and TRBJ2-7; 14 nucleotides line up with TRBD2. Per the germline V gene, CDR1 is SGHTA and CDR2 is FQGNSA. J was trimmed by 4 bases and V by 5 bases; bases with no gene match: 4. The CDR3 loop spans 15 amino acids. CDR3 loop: CASSRGLAGEYEQYF. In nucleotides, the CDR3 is TGTGCCAGCAGCAGGGGACTAGCGGGGGAGTACGAGCAGTACTTC. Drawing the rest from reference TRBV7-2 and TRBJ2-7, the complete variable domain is GAGVSQSPSNKVTEKGKDVELRCDPISGHTALYWYRQSLGQGLEFLIYFQGNSAPDKSGLPSDRFSAERTGGSVSTLTIQRTQQEDSAVYLCASSRGLAGEYEQYFGPGTRLTVT.

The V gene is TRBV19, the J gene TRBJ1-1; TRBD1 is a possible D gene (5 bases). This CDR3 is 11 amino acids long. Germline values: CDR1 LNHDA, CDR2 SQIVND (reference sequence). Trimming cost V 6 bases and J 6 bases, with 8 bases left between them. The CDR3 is CASRGVAEAFF. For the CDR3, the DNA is TGTGCCAGTAGAGGGGTTGCTGAAGCTTTCTTT.